Listed here are 14 T cell receptor beta chains from one sample, sequenced in a study of blood T cell repertoires in COVID-19. Clones were sequenced by immunoSEQ multiplex PCR, and TCRdb holds only the in-frame ones, with some missing. This table holds approximately 130,000 clones, 80% to 85% found once. Specimen: peripheral blood. The source is a woman aged 55-70 years with active or convalescent COVID-19.

This clone was detected only a few times. The chain links TRBV3-1 (or the pseudogene TRBV3-2) to TRBJ1-1, with D maybe TRBD1 (5 bases). Per the germline V gene, CDR1 is LGHDT and CDR2 is YNNKEL (reference sequence). The CDR3 covers 13 residues. Trimming cost V 0 bases and J 6 bases, with 8 bases left between them. In DNA form, the CDR3 reads TGTGCCAGCAGCCAAGAGAGCAGGGCTGAAGCTTTCTTT. Amino acid sequence: CASSQESRAEAFF.

The V gene is TRBV2, the J gene TRBJ1-1; D call uncertain. The CDR3 spans 12 residues. With 4 bases removed from V and 6 bases from J, the gap between germline ends came to 9 bases. Germline CDR1 is SNHLY and CDR2 is FYNNEI. The CDR3 loop is CASSGGEPEAFF. CDR3 coding DNA: TGTGCCAGCAGTGGTGGGGAGCCTGAAGCTTTCTTT.

CDR3 protein: CASSLGDRGWEKLFF. CDR3 DNA: TGTGCCAGCAGCTTAGGGGACAGAGGATGGGAAAAACTGTTTTTT. This chain joins TRBV11-2 and TRBJ1-4; 7 bases match TRBD1. CDR1 is SGHAT and CDR2 is FQNNGV in the germline V gene. The V and J ends lost 1 base and 8 bases, in that order; junction bases with no gene match: 7. The CDR3 has 15 residues.

The chain recombines TRBV7-9 with TRBJ1-1; D is unresolved. This CDR3 comprises 12 residues. Deletions cut 5 bases from V and 0 bases from J, with 4 bases between. Per germline, CDR1 SEHNR and CDR2 FQNEAQ (reference sequence). In DNA, the CDR3 is TGTGCCAGCAGCCGTATGAACACTGAAGCTTTCTTT. Translated, it gives CASSRMNTEAFF.

The rearrangement links TRBV5-5 to TRBJ2-7; D might be TRBD1 (6 bases). This CDR3 has 15 amino acids. Germline assignment: CDR1 SGHKS and CDR2 YYEKEE (reference sequence). V lost 5 bases and J 4 bases, leaving 19 bases between the germline ends. Here the CDR3 DNA reads TGTGCCAGCAGTGGGGGCGTGCAGGGAGTATACGAGCAGTACTTC. Translated: CASSGGVQGVYEQYF.

The chain links TRBV11-3 to TRBJ2-1; 8 bases match TRBD1. The length of the CDR3 is 14 residues. Germline CDR1 SGHNT, CDR2 YENEEA. Trimming at V came to 3 bases and at J to 8 bases, leaving 6 bases not matched to a gene. CDR3 sequence reads: CASSFGTGLDEQFF. CDR3 in DNA: TGTGCCAGCAGCTTTGGGACAGGATTGGATGAGCAGTTCTTC.

The rearrangement uses TRBV10-1 and TRBJ2-1; D gene uncertain. V shed 6 bases and J shed 7 bases, with 13 bases lying between them. Germline CDR1 and CDR2: WNHNN and SYGVQD (reference sequence). The length of the CDR3 is 13 residues. The CDR3 here is CASSQNPGNEQFF. The CDR3 DNA reads as TGCGCCAGCAGCCAGAACCCCGGGAATGAGCAGTTCTTC.

The J gene is TRBJ2-2, the V gene TRBV15; D possibly corresponds to TRBD2 (5 bases). Between the trimmed V and J ends, which lost 4 bases and 0 bases, there was a span of 9 bases. The V gene's germline CDR1 is LNHNV and CDR2 YYDKDF (reference sequence). The CDR3 extends over 15 amino acids. Written as DNA, the CDR3 is TGTGCCACCAGCAAGACTACAGCGAACACCGGGGAGCTGTTTTTT. Translation: CATSKTTANTGELFF.

The chain has TRBV27 and TRBJ2-7; TRBD2 agrees at 10 bases. CDR3 length equals 15 residues. Germline V CDR1 and CDR2: MNHEY, SMNVEV (reference sequence). Trimming removed 7 bases from V and 5 bases from J; junction bases left unmatched: 11. The CDR3 DNA is TGTGCCAGCATGGGGGGACCGGGACTAGCGAACGAGCAGTACTTC. Its translation is CASMGGPGLANEQYF.

The V and J genes are TRBV30 and TRBJ2-3; a possible D gene is TRBD1 (5 bases). Trimming removed 2 bases at V and 4 bases at J, with 10 bases between. This CDR3 has 13 residues. The germline V gene has CDR1 GTSNPN and CDR2 SVGIG (reference sequence). The CDR3 sequence is CAWSSGRADTQYF. The CDR3 nucleotides are TGTGCCTGGAGTTCTGGCAGGGCAGATACGCAGTATTTT.

The chain combines TRBV7-9 with TRBJ2-7; the match to TRBD2 covers 8 bases. This CDR3 has 15 residues. Looked up from germline, CDR1 is SEHNR and CDR2 is FQNEAQ (reference sequence). J was trimmed by 3 bases and V by 4 bases; bases with no gene match: 8. The CDR3 DNA reads TGTGCCAGCAGCTCCCCCCCACTAGCGGTCTACGAGCAGTACTTC. Translating it yields CASSSPPLAVYEQYF.

This clone was counted only a few times. The chain joins TRBV4-1 to TRBJ2-3, with 13 bases aligning to TRBD2. The V segment lost 3 bases and the J segment 2 bases; nucleotides outside the gene matches: 14. The CDR3 spans 20 residues. CDR1 is MGHRA and CDR2 is YSYEKL in the germline V gene. The CDR3 sequence: CASSHAYGLAGASLTDTQYF. As DNA, the CDR3 is TGCGCCAGCAGCCACGCATACGGACTAGCGGGGGCGTCTCTCACAGATACGCAGTATTTT.

The CDR3 sequence is CASLGGIKNIQYF. The CDR3 DNA reads as TGTGCCAGCCTCGGGGGAATCAAAAACATTCAGTACTTC. The rearrangement links TRBV28 to TRBJ2-4, with D perhaps matching TRBD2 (6 bases). V lost 8 bases to trimming and J lost 3 bases, with 11 bases between them. Germline CDR1 MDHEN, CDR2 SYDVKM. The CDR3 length is 13 residues.

The rearrangement links TRBV7-2 to TRBJ1-5; 8 nucleotides match TRBD1. The CDR3 is made up of 15 amino acids. Germline V CDR1 and CDR2: SGHTA, FQGNSA. V shed 1 base and J 6 bases; nucleotides not matched to a gene: 5. The CDR3 reads CASSLEDRGSQPQHF. Here the CDR3 DNA reads TGTGCCAGCAGCTTAGAAGACAGGGGCAGTCAGCCCCAGCATTTT.